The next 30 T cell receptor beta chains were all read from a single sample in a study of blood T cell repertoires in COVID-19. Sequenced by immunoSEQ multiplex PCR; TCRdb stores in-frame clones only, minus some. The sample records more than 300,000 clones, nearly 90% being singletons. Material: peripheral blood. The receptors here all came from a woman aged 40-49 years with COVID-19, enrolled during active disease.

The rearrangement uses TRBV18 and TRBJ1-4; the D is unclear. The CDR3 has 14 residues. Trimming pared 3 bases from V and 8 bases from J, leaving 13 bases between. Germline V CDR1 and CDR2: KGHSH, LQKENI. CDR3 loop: CASSPESQSEKLFF. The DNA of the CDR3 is TGTGCCAGCTCACCCGAGTCCCAATCCGAAAAACTGTTTTTT.

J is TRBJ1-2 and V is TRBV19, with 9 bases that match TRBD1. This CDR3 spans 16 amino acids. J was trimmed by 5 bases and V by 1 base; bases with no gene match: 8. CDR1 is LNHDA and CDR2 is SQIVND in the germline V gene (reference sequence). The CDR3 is CASSIVPGTGLYGYTF. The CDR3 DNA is TGTGCCAGTAGTATAGTTCCCGGGACAGGGCTTTATGGCTACACCTTC.

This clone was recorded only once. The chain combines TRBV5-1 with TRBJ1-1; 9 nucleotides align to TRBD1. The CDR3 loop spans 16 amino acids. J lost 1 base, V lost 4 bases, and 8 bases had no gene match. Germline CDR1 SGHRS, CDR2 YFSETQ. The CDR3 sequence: CASSTGQGGRNTEAFF. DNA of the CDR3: TGCGCCAGCAGCACGGGACAGGGCGGGAGGAACACTGAAGCTTTCTTT.

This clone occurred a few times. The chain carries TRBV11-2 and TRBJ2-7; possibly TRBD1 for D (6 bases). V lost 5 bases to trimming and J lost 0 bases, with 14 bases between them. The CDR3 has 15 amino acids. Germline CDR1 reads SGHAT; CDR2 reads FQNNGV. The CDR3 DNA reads TGTGCCAGCAGCCTGAGGACAGAATTCTCCTACGAGCAGTACTTC. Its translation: CASSLRTEFSYEQYF. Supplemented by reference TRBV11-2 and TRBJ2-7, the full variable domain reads EAGVAQSPRYKIIEKRQSVAFWCNPISGHATLYWYQQILGQGPKLLIQFQNNGVVDDSQLPKDRFSAERLKGVDSTLKIQPAKLEDSAVYLCASSLRTEFSYEQYFGPGTRLTVT.

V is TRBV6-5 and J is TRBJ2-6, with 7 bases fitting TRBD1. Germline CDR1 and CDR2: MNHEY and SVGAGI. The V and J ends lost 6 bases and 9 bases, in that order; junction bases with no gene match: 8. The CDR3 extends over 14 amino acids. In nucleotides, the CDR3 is TGTGCCAGCAGACCGGACAGGATGGGCAACGTCCTGACTTTC. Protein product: CASRPDRMGNVLTF.

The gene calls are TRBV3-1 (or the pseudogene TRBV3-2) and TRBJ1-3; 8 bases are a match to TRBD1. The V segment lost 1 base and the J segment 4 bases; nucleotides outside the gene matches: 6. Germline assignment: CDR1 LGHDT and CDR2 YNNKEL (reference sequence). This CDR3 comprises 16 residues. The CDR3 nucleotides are TGTGCCAGCAGCCAAGGGATCAGGGGGCAAGGAAACACCATATATTTT. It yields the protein CASSQGIRGQGNTIYF.

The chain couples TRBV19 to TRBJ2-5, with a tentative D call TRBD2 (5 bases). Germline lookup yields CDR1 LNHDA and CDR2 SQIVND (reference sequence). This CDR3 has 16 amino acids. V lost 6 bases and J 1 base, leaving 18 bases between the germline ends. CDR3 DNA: TGTGCCAGTAGCCCGGACCGGGGAAGAATCCAAGAGACCCAGTACTTC. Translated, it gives CASSPDRGRIQETQYF. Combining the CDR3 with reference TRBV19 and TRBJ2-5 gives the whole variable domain DGGITQSPKYLFRKEGQNVTLSCEQNLNHDAMYWYRQDPGQGLRLIYYSQIVNDFQKGDIAEGYSVSREKKESFPLTVTSAQKNPTAFYLCASSPDRGRIQETQYFGPGTRLLVL.

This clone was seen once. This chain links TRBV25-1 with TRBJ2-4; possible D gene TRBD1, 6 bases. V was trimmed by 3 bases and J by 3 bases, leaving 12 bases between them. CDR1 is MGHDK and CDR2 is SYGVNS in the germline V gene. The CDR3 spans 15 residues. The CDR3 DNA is TGTGCCAGCAGTGATCCTAGGACAGTCAAAAACATTCAGTACTTC. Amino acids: CASSDPRTVKNIQYF.

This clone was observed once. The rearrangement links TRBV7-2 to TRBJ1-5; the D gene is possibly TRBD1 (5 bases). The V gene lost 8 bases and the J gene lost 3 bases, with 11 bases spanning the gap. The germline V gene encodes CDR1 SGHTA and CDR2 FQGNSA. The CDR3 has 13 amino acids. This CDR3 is CASGRVNNQPQHF. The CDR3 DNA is TGTGCCAGCGGCAGGGTGAACAATCAGCCCCAGCATTTT.

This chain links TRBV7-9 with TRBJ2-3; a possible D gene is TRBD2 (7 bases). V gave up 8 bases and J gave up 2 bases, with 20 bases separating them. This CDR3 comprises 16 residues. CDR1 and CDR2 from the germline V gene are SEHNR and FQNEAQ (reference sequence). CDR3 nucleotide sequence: TGTGCCAGCTCCCAAGGGGGGGGACACAACACAGATACGCAGTATTTT. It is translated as CASSQGGGHNTDTQYF.

The CDR3 DNA sequence: TGTGCCAGCAGACCACCCACAGGGGATAACACTGAAGCTTTCTTT. Protein: CASRPPTGDNTEAFF. The rearrangement uses TRBV28 and TRBJ1-1; 7 nucleotides align to TRBD1. This CDR3 is built from 15 residues. Germline trimming cut 6 bases from V and 2 bases from J; bases unmatched to any gene: 9. The germline CDR1 and CDR2 sequences are MDHEN and SYDVKM.

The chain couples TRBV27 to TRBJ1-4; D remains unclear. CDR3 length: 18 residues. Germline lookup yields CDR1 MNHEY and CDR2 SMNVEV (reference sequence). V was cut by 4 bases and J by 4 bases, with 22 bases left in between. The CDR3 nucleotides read TGTGCCAGCAGTTCCGTTACCCACTTGACAATTCATAATGAAAAACTGTTTTTT. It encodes CASSSVTHLTIHNEKLFF.

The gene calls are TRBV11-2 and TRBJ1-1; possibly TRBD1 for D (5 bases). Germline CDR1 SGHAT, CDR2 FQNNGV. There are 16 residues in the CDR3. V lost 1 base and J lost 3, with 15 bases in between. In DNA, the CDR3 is TGTGCCAGCAGCTTAGGCTTTCAGGGTGGGTACACTGAAGCTTTCTTT. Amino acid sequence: CASSLGFQGGYTEAFF.

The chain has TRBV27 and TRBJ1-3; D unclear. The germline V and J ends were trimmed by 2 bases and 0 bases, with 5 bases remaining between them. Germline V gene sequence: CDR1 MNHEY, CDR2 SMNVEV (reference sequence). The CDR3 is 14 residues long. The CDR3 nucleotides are TGTGCCAGCAGTTTAGCAGGCTCTGGAAACACCATATATTTT. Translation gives CASSLAGSGNTIYF.

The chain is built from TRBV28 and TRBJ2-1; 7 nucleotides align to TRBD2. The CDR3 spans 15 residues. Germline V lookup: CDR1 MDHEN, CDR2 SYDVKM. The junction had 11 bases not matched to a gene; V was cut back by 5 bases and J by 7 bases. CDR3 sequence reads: CASSPSGGVGNEQFF. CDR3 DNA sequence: TGTGCCAGCAGTCCCTCGGGGGGAGTTGGGAATGAGCAGTTCTTC.

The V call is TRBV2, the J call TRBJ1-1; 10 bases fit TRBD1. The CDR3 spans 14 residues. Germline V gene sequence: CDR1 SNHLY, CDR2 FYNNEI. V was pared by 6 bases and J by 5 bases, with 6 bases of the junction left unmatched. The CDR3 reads CASREGQGRTEAFF. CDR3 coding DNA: TGTGCCAGCAGAGAGGGACAGGGGAGGACTGAAGCTTTCTTT. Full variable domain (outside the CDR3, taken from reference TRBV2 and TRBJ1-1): EPEVTQTPSHQVTQMGQEVILRCVPISNHLYFYWYRQILGQKVEFLVSFYNNEISEKSEIFDDQFSVERPDGSNFTLKIRSTKLEDSAMYFCASREGQGRTEAFFGQGTRLTVV.

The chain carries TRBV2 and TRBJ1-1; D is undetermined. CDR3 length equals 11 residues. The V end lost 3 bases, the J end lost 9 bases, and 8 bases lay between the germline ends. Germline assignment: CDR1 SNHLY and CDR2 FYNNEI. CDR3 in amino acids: CASSEGRKAFF. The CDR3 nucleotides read TGTGCCAGCAGTGAGGGGAGAAAAGCTTTCTTT.

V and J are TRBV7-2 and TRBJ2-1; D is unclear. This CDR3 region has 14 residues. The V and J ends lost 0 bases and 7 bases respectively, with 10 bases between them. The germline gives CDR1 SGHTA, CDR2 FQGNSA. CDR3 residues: CASSLANRVNEQFF. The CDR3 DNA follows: TGTGCCAGCAGCTTAGCGAATCGAGTAAATGAGCAGTTCTTC.

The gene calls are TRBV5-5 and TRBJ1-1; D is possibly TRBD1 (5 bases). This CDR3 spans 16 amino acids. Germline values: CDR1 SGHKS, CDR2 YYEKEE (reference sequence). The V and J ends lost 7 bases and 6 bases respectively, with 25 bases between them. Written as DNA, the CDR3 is TGTGCCAGCGGTCTAACAGGCGACAAGCCCTCCTCTGAAGCTTTCTTT. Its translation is CASGLTGDKPSSEAFF.

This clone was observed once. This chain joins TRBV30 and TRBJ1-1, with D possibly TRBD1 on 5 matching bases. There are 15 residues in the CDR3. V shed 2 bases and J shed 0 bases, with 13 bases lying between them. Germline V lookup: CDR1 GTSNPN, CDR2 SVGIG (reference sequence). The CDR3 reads CAWSLKGVLNTEAFF. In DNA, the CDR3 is TGTGCCTGGAGTCTGAAAGGGGTATTGAACACTGAAGCTTTCTTT.

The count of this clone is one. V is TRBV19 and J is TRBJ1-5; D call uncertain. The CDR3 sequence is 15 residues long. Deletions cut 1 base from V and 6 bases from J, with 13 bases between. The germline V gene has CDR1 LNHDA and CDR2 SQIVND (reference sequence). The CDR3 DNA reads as TGTGCCAGTAGTATAGCCCGGGGAAGTGGTCAGCCCCAGCATTTT. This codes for CASSIARGSGQPQHF. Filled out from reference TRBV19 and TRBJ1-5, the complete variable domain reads DGGITQSPKYLFRKEGQNVTLSCEQNLNHDAMYWYRQDPGQGLRLIYYSQIVNDFQKGDIAEGYSVSREKKESFPLTVTSAQKNPTAFYLCASSIARGSGQPQHFGDGTRLSIL.

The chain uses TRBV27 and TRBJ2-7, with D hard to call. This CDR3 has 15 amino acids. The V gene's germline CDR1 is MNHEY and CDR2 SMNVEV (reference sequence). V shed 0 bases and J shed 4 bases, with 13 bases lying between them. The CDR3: CASSLSATLKYEQYF. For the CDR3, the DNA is TGTGCCAGCAGTTTATCTGCCACTTTAAAATACGAGCAGTACTTC.

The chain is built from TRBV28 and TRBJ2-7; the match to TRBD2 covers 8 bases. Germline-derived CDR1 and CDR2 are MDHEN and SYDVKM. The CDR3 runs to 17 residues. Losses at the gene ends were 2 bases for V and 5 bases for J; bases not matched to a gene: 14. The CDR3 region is CASSLTSRGGSRDEQYF. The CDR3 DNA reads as TGTGCCAGCAGTTTAACCTCCCGGGGGGGCTCGAGGGACGAGCAGTACTTC.

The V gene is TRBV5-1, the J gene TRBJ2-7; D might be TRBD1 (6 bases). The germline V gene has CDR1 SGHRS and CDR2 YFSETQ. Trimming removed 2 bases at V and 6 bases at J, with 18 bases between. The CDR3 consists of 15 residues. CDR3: CASSFEAGETFEQYF. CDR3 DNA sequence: TGCGCCAGCAGCTTTGAGGCAGGGGAAACGTTCGAGCAGTACTTC. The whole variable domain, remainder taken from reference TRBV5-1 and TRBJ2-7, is KAGVTQTPRYLIKTRGQQVTLSCSPISGHRSVSWYQQTPGQGLQFLFEYFSETQRNKGNFPGRFSGRQFSNSRSEMNVSTLELGDSALYLCASSFEAGETFEQYFGPGTRLTVT.

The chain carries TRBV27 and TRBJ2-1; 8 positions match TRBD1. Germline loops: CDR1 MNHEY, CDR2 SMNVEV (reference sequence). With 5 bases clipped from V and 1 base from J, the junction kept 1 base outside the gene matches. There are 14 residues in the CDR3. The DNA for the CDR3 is TGTGCCAGCAGTAACAGGGGGTCCTACAATGAGCAGTTCTTC. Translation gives CASSNRGSYNEQFF.

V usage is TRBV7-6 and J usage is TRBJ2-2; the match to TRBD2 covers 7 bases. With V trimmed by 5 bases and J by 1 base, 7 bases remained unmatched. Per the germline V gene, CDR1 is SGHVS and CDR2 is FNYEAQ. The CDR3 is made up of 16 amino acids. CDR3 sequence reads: CASSLRRTRNTGELFF. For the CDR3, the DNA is TGTGCCAGCAGCCTCCGCCGGACTAGGAACACCGGGGAGCTGTTTTTT.

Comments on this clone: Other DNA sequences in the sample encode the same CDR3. The CDR3 loop is CASSMGVVAFF. The CDR3 DNA reads as TGTGCCAGTAGTATGGGCGTGGTGGCTTTCTTT. The chain employs TRBV19 and TRBJ1-1; the D is unclear. V dropped 3 bases and J dropped 11 bases, with 10 bases sitting between them. Germline assignment: CDR1 LNHDA and CDR2 SQIVND (reference sequence). The CDR3 is 11 amino acids.

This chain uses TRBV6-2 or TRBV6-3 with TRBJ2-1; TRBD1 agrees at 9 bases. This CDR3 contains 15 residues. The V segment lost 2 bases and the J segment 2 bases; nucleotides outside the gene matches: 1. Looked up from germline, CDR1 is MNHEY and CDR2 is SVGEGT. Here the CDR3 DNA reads TGTGCCAGCAGTTACGACAGGGGGACCTACAATGAGCAGTTCTTC. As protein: CASSYDRGTYNEQFF.

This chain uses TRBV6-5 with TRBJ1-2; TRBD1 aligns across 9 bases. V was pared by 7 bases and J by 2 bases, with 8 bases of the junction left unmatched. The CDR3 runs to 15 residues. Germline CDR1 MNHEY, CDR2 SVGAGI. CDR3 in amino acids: CASTTTGGVNYGYTF. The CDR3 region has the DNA TGTGCCAGCACCACTACAGGGGGCGTCAACTATGGCTACACCTTC.

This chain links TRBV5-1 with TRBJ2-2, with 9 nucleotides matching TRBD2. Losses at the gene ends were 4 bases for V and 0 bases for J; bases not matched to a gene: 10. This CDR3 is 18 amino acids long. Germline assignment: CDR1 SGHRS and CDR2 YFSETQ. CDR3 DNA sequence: TGCGCCAGCAGCCGACGGCCTAGCGGGGACCCGAACACCGGGGAGCTGTTTTTT. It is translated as CASSRRPSGDPNTGELFF.